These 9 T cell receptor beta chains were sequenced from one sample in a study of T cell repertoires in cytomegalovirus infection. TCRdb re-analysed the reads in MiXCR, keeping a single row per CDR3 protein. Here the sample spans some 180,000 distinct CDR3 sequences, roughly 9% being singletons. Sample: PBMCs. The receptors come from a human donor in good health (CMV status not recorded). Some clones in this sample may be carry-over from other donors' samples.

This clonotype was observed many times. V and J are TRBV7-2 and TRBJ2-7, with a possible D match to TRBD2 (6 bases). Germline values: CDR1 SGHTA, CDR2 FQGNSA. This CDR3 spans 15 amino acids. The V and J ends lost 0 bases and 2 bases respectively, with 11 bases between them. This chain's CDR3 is CASSLAVSGTYEQYF. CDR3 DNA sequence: TGTGCCAGCAGCTTAGCCGTTAGCGGTACCTACGAGCAGTACTTC. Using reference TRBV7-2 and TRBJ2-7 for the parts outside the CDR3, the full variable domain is GAGVSQSPSNKVTEKGKDVELRCDPISGHTALYWYRQSLGQGLEFLIYFQGNSAPDKSGLPSDRFSAERTGGSVSTLTIQRTQQEDSAVYLCASSLAVSGTYEQYFGPGTRLTVT.

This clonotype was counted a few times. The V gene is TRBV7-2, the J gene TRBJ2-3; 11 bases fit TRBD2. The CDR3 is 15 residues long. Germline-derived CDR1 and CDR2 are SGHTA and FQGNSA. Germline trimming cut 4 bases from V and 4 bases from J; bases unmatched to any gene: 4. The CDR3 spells CASSSTSGVADTQYF. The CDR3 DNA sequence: TGTGCCAGCAGCTCGACTAGCGGGGTAGCAGATACGCAGTATTTT.

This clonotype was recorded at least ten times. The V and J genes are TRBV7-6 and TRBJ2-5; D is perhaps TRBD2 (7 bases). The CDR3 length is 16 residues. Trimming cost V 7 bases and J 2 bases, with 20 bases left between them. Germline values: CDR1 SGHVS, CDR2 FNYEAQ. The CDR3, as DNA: TGTGCCAGCATTTTAGGGGGGGTAGCGGCTCAAGAGACCCAGTACTTC. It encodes CASILGGVAAQETQYF.

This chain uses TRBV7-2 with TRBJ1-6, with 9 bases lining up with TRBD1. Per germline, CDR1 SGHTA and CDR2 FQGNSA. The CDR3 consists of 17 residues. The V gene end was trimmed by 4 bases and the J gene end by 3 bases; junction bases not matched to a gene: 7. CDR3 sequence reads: CASSSYRGQNYNSPLHF. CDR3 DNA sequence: TGTGCCAGCAGCTCCTACAGGGGGCAAAACTATAATTCACCCCTCCACTTT.

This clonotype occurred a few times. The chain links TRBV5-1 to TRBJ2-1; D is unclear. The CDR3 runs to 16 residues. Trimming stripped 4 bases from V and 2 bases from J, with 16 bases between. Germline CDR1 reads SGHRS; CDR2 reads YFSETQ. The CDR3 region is CASSADPAPTYNEQFF. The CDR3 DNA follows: TGCGCCAGCAGCGCGGACCCTGCCCCAACCTACAATGAGCAGTTCTTC.

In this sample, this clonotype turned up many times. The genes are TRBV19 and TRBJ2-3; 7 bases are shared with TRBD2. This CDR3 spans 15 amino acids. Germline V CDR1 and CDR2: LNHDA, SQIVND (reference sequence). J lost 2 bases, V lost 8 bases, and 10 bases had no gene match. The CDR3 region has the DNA TGTGCCAGTGGGACTACTCCGGTTTTCACAGATACGCAGTATTTT. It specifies CASGTTPVFTDTQYF.

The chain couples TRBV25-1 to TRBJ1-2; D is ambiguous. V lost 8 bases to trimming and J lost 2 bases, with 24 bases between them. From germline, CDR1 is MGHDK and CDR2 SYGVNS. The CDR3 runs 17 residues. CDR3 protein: CASGPKDSPLNNYGYTF. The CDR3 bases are TGTGCCAGCGGGCCTAAAGACTCACCCTTAAACAACTATGGCTACACCTTC.

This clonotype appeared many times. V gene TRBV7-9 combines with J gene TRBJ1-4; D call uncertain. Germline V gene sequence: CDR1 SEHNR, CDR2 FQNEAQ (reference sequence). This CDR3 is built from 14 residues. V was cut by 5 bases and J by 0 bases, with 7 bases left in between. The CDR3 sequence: CASSPTTTNEKLFF. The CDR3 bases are TGTGCCAGCAGCCCGACAACAACTAATGAAAAACTGTTTTTT.

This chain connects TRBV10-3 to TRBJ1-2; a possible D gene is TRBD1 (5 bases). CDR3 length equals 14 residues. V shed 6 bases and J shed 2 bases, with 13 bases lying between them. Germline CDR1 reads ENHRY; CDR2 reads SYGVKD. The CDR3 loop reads CAIRSGTGNYGYTF. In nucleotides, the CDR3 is TGTGCCATCAGATCCGGGACGGGAAACTATGGCTACACCTTC.